This note documents a single TCR beta chain sequence. Its matching antigen is unknown. This is likely a read error, given that the CDR3 carries no conserved phenylalanine or tryptophan at its end. No DNA is shown, since the ends of the CDR3 on it are uncertain; the CDR3 is the one TCRdb lists. The library came from three nested PCR rounds adapted from ARM-PCR protocols. TCRdb ran MiXCR on the multiplex PCR reads and lists one entry per CDR3 protein. The sample lists roughly 120,000 distinct CDR3 sequences; 75% were seen once. No cell sorting was done before RNA was extracted from the tissue. Newly diagnosed lung cancer patients had thoracic surgery in China, August–late 2014, without prior chemotherapy. The sample is drawn from a study of tumor and adjacent non-tumor tissue in lung cancer. Study observations and caveats: Tumor tissue had significantly higher TCR diversity than normal lung. Normal lung showed higher cumulative top 100 clone frequency than tumor.

Inclusive of both ends, the CDR3 amounts to 15 amino acids. CDR1 SGHNT and CDR2 YENEEA come from the germline V gene. V and J are TRBV11-3 and TRBJ1-1; TRBD1, the D gene given by the table, was not confirmed from the DNA. Sequences were obtained from lung tumor tissue. This clonotype was obtained from a woman aged 60 to 75 with non-small cell lung cancer. CDR3: CASSLDSGRGTETFV.